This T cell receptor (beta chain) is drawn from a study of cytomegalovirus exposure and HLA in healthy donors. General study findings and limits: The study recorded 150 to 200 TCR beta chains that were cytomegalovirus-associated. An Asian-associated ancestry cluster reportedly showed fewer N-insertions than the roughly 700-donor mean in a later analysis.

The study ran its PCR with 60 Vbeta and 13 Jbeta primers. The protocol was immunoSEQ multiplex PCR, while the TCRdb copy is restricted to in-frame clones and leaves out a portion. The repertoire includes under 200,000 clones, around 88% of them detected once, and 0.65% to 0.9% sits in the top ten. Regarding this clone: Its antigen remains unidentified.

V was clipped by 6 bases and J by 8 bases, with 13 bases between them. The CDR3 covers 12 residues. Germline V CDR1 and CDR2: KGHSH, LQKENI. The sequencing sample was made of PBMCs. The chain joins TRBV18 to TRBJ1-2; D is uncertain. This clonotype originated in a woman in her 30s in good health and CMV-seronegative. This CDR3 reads CASSPPGKGYTF. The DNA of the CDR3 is TGTGCCAGCTCCCCCCCCGGGAAGGGCTACACCTTC.